This TCR beta chain stems from a study of cytomegalovirus exposure and HLA in healthy donors. Notes on this clone: Its target is unknown.

Sequencing was performed with immunoSEQ multiplex PCR; in TCRdb, only in-frame clones are kept and a portion is missing. The table includes around 150,000 clones, roughly nine tenths detected once. Broader study findings: The classifier reportedly diagnosed cytomegalovirus status with high specificity and sensitivity.

This TCR was recovered from a man aged 18 to 29 in good health and CMV-seropositive. Sequencing input: PBMCs.

This CDR3 reads CASSLGPGLSLEKYF. CDR3 DNA sequence: TGCGCCAGCAGCTTGGGCCCCGGTCTAAGCTTGGAGAAGTACTTC. This chain joins TRBV5-1 and TRBJ2-7; no reliable D call. The CDR3 extends over 15 amino acids. Trimming took 0 bases from V and 11 from J, leaving 21 bases between them. Germline CDR1 is SGHRS and CDR2 is YFSETQ.